The rows below give T cell receptor beta chains drawn from one sample of a study of shared clonotypes between healthy human individuals. Profiling relied on immunoSEQ multiplex PCR, and the TCRdb table lists in-frame clones only, not all of them. This sample yields about 2.4 million clones, of which about 92% are seen a single time; about 0.13% belongs to the top ten. Material: naive CD4+ T cells sorted from blood. The receptors here all came from a man aged 18 to 30 in good health. Both conserved end residues are part of each CDR3. D genes are given only for firm matches. Some rows mark clone size as missing; the rest say once, few, many or name a class of expanded clone.

v_gene	abundance	j_gene	d_gene	CDR3nt	CDR3aa
TRBV6-5	.	TRBJ2-3	.	TGTGCCAGCAGTTACTCGATTAGTCCCAGCACAGATACGCAGTATTTT	CASSYSISPSTDTQYF
TRBV7-3	.	TRBJ2-3	TRBD2	TGTGCCAGCAGCTTAGGCCCCTGGCTAGCGGGGCGCACAGATACGCAGTATTTT	CASSLGPWLAGRTDTQYF
TRBV10-3	.	TRBJ2-1	TRBD1	TGTGCCATCAGCCCCGGGACAGGTATCTACAATGAGCAGTTCTTC	CAISPGTGIYNEQFF
TRBV11-2	.	TRBJ2-2	.	TGTGCCAGCAGTCTCCCTACACCTTTAAACCTGAACACCGGGGAGCTGTTTTTT	CASSLPTPLNLNTGELFF
TRBV7-7	.	TRBJ2-5	TRBD1	TGTGCTAGCAGCCCCGGGACAGGGGGCCAAGAGACCCAGTACTTC	CASSPGTGGQETQYF
TRBV19	.	TRBJ2-3	TRBD2	TGTGCCAGTAGTAGGCGGGGGGCGGGCACAGATACGCAGTATTTT	CASSRRGAGTDTQYF
TRBV18	few	TRBJ2-4	TRBD1	TGTGCCAGCTCATATCGGGACAGGGATGGCATTCAGTACTTC	CASSYRDRDGIQYF
TRBV5-1	.	TRBJ2-3	TRBD2	TGCGCCAGCAGCTTTAGCGGGATAGGCACAGATACGCAGTATTTT	CASSFSGIGTDTQYF
TRBV5-1	.	TRBJ2-5	.	TGCGCCAGCAGTCGCAGTACTCCCCCTGGGGAGACCCAGTACTTC	CASSRSTPPGETQYF
TRBV7-9	.	TRBJ1-5	.	TGTGCCAGCCCGGGGGAAAGGGGCGATCAGCCCCAGCATTTT	CASPGERGDQPQHF
TRBV28	.	TRBJ2-7	.	TGTGCCAGCTCCTGGATAGCCTACGAGCAGTACTTC	CASSWIAYEQYF
TRBV5-4	.	TRBJ2-7	.	TGTGCCAGCAGCTTGGGGGAAAGGAGCTCCTACGAGCAGTACTTC	CASSLGERSSYEQYF
TRBV10-3	.	TRBJ2-1	.	TGTGCCATCAGTGCAAGTCTCAATGAGCAGTTCTTC	CAISASLNEQFF
TRBV25-1	.	TRBJ2-7	.	TGTGCCAGCGGGACACGCTACGAGCAGTACTTC	CASGTRYEQYF
TRBV4-2	.	TRBJ2-3	.	TGTGCCAGCAGCCCAGGGGCTCTGGGCACAGATACGCAGTATTTT	CASSPGALGTDTQYF
TRBV5-1	.	TRBJ2-7	TRBD1	TGCGCCAGCAGCGAGTTGGGACAGGGGTCCTACGAGCAGTACTTC	CASSELGQGSYEQYF
TRBV27	.	TRBJ2-2	TRBD2	TGTGCCAGCAGTTTTGGCGGGGGGGCCCGTGTCGGGGAGCTGTTTTTT	CASSFGGGARVGELFF
TRBV27	.	TRBJ2-3	TRBD2	TGTGCCAGCAGTTTTCCCACCCCAAGACTAGCGGGTATACGTACGCAGTATTTT	CASSFPTPRLAGIRTQYF
TRBV6-1	.	TRBJ2-7	.	TGTGCCATCAGACGGCCCCCCTACGAGCAGTACTTC	CAIRRPPYEQYF
TRBV2	.	TRBJ2-2	.	TGTGCCAGCAGTGAATGGCCGACCGGGGAGCTGTTTTTT	CASSEWPTGELFF
TRBV7-2	once	TRBJ2-5	.	TGTGCCAGCAGCCCCCCGGGACTTTTCCAAGAGACCCAGTACTTC	CASSPPGLFQETQYF
TRBV9	.	TRBJ2-1	TRBD2	TGTGCCAGCAGCGTAGGAGGGACTAGCGGGGGGGCGTACAATGAGCAGTTCTTC	CASSVGGTSGGAYNEQFF
TRBV10-2	.	TRBJ2-2	.	TGCGCCAGCAGTGCGCGCTCCACCGGGGAGCTGTTTTTT	CASSARSTGELFF
TRBV30	few	TRBJ1-4	.	TGTGCCTGGAGCTCGGCAGAAGCAACTAATGAAAAACTGTTTTTT	CAWSSAEATNEKLFF
TRBV7-7	.	TRBJ2-2	TRBD2	TGTGCTAGCAGCTTAAAACTAGCGGGGGGGCCTTCCCCCGGGGAGCTGTTTTTT	CASSLKLAGGPSPGELFF
TRBV6-5	.	TRBJ2-7	TRBD1	TGTGCCAGCAGTTACTCAGGGACAGGGGCCTCCTACGAGCAGTACTTC	CASSYSGTGASYEQYF
TRBV7-9	.	TRBJ1-4	.	TGTGCCAGCAGCTTAGTGGTGTGGCAGTTTAATGAAAAACTGTTTTTT	CASSLVVWQFNEKLFF
TRBV19	.	TRBJ2-7	.	TGTGCCAGTAGTATGGACATTTCCTACGAGCAGTACTTC	CASSMDISYEQYF